This TCR beta chain was sequenced during a study of T cell changes during pregnancy in multiple sclerosis. TCRdb keeps only in-frame clones here, not all; method: immunoSEQ multiplex PCR. The sample lists tens of thousands of clones; 90% were seen once. Germline values: CDR1 SEHNR, CDR2 FQNEAQ (reference sequence). The CDR3 has 17 residues. V shed 5 bases, J shed 5 bases, and the junction held 14 bases outside the gene matches. The sequenced sample was CD8+ T cells from peripheral blood mononuclear cells, obtained before pregnancy. The TCR sequence derives from a female donor with multiple sclerosis, enrolled in a pregnancy study. The chain links TRBV7-9 to TRBJ2-5; TRBD2 matches at 10 bases. DNA for the CDR3: TGTGCCAGCAGCCCCCCGGTTGCCCTAGCGGGGGTCGAGACCCAGTACTTC. Its translation is CASSPPVALAGVETQYF.